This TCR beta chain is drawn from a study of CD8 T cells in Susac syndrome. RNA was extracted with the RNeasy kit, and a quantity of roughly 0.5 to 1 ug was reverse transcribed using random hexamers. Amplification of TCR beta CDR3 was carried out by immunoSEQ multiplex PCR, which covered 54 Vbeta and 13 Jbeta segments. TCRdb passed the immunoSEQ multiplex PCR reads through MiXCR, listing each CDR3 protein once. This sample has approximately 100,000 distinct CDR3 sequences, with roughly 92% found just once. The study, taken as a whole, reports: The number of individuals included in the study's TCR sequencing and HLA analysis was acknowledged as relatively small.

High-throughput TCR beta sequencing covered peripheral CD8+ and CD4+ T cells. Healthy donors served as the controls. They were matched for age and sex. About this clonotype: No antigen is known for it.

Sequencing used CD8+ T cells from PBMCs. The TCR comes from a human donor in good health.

DNA of the CDR3: TGTGCCAGCAGCTCCCAAGTAGAGACCCAGTACTTC. As protein: CASSSQVETQYF. This chain joins TRBV11-1 and TRBJ2-5; D call uncertain. The germline CDR1 and CDR2 sequences are SGHAT and FQDESV (reference sequence). Trimming removed 4 bases at V and 4 bases at J, with 7 bases between. The CDR3 sequence is 12 residues long. The variable domain in full, with the rest retrieved from reference TRBV11-1 and TRBJ2-5, is EAEVAQSPRYKITEKSQAVAFWCDPISGHATLYWYRQILGQGPELLVQFQDESVVDDSQLPKDRFSAERLKGVDSTLKIQPAELGDSAMYLCASSSQVETQYFGPGTRLLVL.